The present entry profiles one T cell receptor (beta chain) with its context. The antigen is unknown. The germline V gene encodes CDR1 LNHNV and CDR2 YYDKDF (reference sequence). The CDR3 is 15 residues long. The V gene lost 0 bases and the J gene lost 2 bases, with 11 bases spanning the gap. This specimen belongs to a study of cytomegalovirus exposure and HLA in healthy donors. Vbeta (60) and Jbeta (13) primers were used in the PCR. Generated by immunoSEQ multiplex PCR, the TCRdb table keeps only in-frame clones and is missing some. The data show approximately 170,000 clones, approximately 80% seen once. Points from the study as a whole: According to an earlier analysis, most TCR beta V segments yielded productive rearrangements about 87% or about 30% of the time. A later analysis linked 15,000 to 20,000 TCR beta sequences to HLA alleles at 0.05 false discovery rate.

This clonotype was sampled from a man younger than 30 in good health and CMV-seropositive. The rearrangement uses TRBV15 and TRBJ2-7; maybe TRBD2 (5 bases). Material: PBMCs. CDR3: CATSRDLEATYEQYF. The CDR3 DNA reads as TGTGCCACCAGCAGAGATTTGGAGGCGACCTACGAGCAGTACTTC.